This T cell receptor beta chain is drawn from a study of graft-versus-host responses after intestinal transplantation. At the level of the study: Anti-thymocyte globulin was used for induction in all recipients, who then took tacrolimus and steroids for about 3 years. Overall study findings and caveats: There were GvH clones found in recipient marrow, and some of them appeared first in ileum or blood. The presence of high graft-versus-host to host-versus-graft clonal ratios in allografts characterized patients with graft-donor T cell macrochimerism. Among circulating GvH clones, peak levels were associated with early post-transplant declines in HvG clones.

Both intraepithelial and lamina propria lymphocytes were released by processing graft tissue. This clone was recorded a few times. Antigen specificity is unknown. The CDR3 loop spans 12 amino acids. The trim removed 4 bases at V and 6 bases at J, leaving 3 bases unmatched. CDR1 is SEHNR, CDR2 FQNEAQ, per germline (reference sequence). Data came from immunoSEQ multiplex PCR; TCRdb stores just in-frame clones and leaves some out. The table includes fewer than 10,000 clones, around 68% detected once. This TCR was sampled from a human patient who received an intestinal transplant, so some T cells may come from the graft donor. V gene TRBV7-9 combines with J gene TRBJ2-7, with 7 bases fitting TRBD1. The sample was ileum tissue, taken about 480 days after transplant. CDR3 in amino acids: CASSWTGGEQYF. The CDR3 bases are TGTGCCAGCAGCTGGACAGGCGGCGAGCAGTACTTC.